The clone carrying this TCR beta chain turned up a few times. What it binds is unknown. The entry originates in a study of cytomegalovirus exposure and HLA in healthy donors. Points from the study as a whole: In most subjects, TCR beta sequences reportedly gave accurate predictions of HLA-A and HLA-B alleles. Rare TCR sequences dominated, though some public TCRs recurred in many donors. In a later analysis, a missense DCLRE1C variant was linked to TCR beta V- and J-gene trimming. Reports credit the classifier with highly specific, highly sensitive diagnosis of cytomegalovirus status.

CDR3 length: 15 amino acids. Per the germline V gene, CDR1 is SEHNR and CDR2 is FQNEAQ (reference sequence). V was trimmed by 4 bases and J by 4 bases, leaving 16 bases between them. The PCR contained 60 Vbeta and 13 Jbeta primers. The repertoire was sequenced with immunoSEQ multiplex PCR; TCRdb's copy has only in-frame clones and lacks some. The sample lists 40,000 to 45,000 clones, 51% occurring once. The source is a man aged 60 to 69 in good health and CMV-seronegative. Sequencing input: PBMCs. This rearrangement joins TRBV7-9 to TRBJ1-1, with D possibly matching TRBD1 (6 bases). The CDR3 DNA reads TGTGCCAGCAGCTCCACTAACAGGGTGGGCACTGAAGCTTTCTTT. Translating gives CASSSTNRVGTEAFF.